This entry lists 32 T cell receptor beta chains sequenced from one sample in a study of blood T cell repertoires in COVID-19. Measured with immunoSEQ multiplex PCR; TCRdb has only the in-frame clones, and not every one. The sample lists 170,000 or so clones, 85% to 90% seen once, with 2.5% to 3% in the top ten. Sample: peripheral blood. The receptors were sampled from a man aged 35 to 55 with active or convalescent COVID-19.

The genes are TRBV5-1 and TRBJ2-1; 7 nucleotides match TRBD1. With 1 base clipped from V and 7 bases from J, the junction kept 5 bases outside the gene matches. The germline V gene has CDR1 SGHRS and CDR2 YFSETQ. This CDR3 has 14 amino acids. The CDR3 spells CASSLLRTGNEQFF. The CDR3 region has the DNA TGCGCCAGCAGCTTGCTCAGGACAGGAAATGAGCAGTTCTTC.

In DNA, the CDR3 is TGCGCCAGCAGCCAGGAGCAGGGCCCCTGGTCACCCCTCCACTTT. Encoded protein: CASSQEQGPWSPLHF. The chain couples TRBV5-1 to TRBJ1-6, with D possibly TRBD1 on 5 matching bases. This CDR3 region has 15 residues. Germline V gene lookup returns CDR1 SGHRS and CDR2 YFSETQ. Trimming took 4 bases from V and 10 from J, leaving 18 bases between them. Together with reference TRBV5-1 and TRBJ1-6, the CDR3 gives the full variable domain: KAGVTQTPRYLIKTRGQQVTLSCSPISGHRSVSWYQQTPGQGLQFLFEYFSETQRNKGNFPGRFSGRQFSNSRSEMNVSTLELGDSALYLCASSQEQGPWSPLHFGNGTRLTVT.

This clone occurred a few times. V usage is TRBV30 and J usage is TRBJ2-7; D remains unclear. The ends were cut back, 1 base at V and 3 bases at J, with 7 bases in the middle. CDR1 is GTSNPN and CDR2 is SVGIG in the germline V gene (reference sequence). The CDR3 totals 12 residues. CDR3 loop: CAWSGTGYEQYF. The CDR3 DNA reads TGTGCCTGGAGTGGTACTGGCTACGAGCAGTACTTC. The full variable domain, in which reference TRBV30 and TRBJ2-7 provide the parts outside the CDR3, is SQTIHQWPATLVQPVGSPLSLECTVEGTSNPNLYWYRQAAGRGLQLLFYSVGIGQISSEVPQNLSASRPQDRQFILSSKKLLLSDSGFYLCAWSGTGYEQYFGPGTRLTVT.

The rearrangement joins TRBV9 to TRBJ1-6; the match to TRBD1 covers 7 bases. The V segment lost 4 bases and the J segment 0 bases; nucleotides outside the gene matches: 7. The CDR3 runs 17 residues. CDR1 is SGDLS, CDR2 YYNGEE, per germline. The CDR3 region has the DNA TGTGCCAGCAGCAATCGACAGGGCAGCTCCTATAATTCACCCCTCCACTTT. Encoded protein: CASSNRQGSSYNSPLHF.

The chain combines TRBV27 with TRBJ2-7; D is perhaps TRBD1 (6 bases). Trimming cost V 3 bases and J 0 bases, with 30 bases left between them. The germline V gene has CDR1 MNHEY and CDR2 SMNVEV (reference sequence). The CDR3 is made up of 21 amino acids. The CDR3 loop reads CASSFGFPDSPLRFYSYEQYF. CDR3 in DNA: TGTGCCAGCAGTTTCGGGTTTCCGGACAGTCCTCTTCGGTTTTACTCCTACGAGCAGTACTTC.

The chain recombines TRBV7-2 with TRBJ2-3, with 11 bases aligning to TRBD2. This CDR3 comprises 16 residues. Germline V lookup: CDR1 SGHTA, CDR2 FQGNSA. V gave up 9 bases and J gave up 2 bases; unmatched junction bases: 10. The CDR3 is CARTVAGGPITDTQYF. CDR3 nucleotides: TGTGCCAGGACCGTAGCGGGGGGGCCGATCACAGATACGCAGTATTTT.

The chain combines TRBV7-3 with TRBJ1-6; no clear D gene. Trimming pared 1 base from V and 13 bases from J, leaving 11 bases between. This CDR3 spans 13 amino acids. Germline values: CDR1 SGHTA, CDR2 FQGTGA. CDR3 bases: TGTGCCAGCAGCTTAAACGGGTTGTCTCCCCTCCACTTT. It codes for CASSLNGLSPLHF.

The chain combines TRBV10-1 with TRBJ2-7, with D hard to call. The germline V gene encodes CDR1 WNHNN and CDR2 SYGVQD (reference sequence). Trimming left V 0 bases short and J 3 bases short, with 6 bases between. The CDR3 runs 13 residues. CDR3: CASSESTGYEQYF. The CDR3 DNA is TGCGCCAGCAGTGAGTCGACGGGCTACGAGCAGTACTTC.

The rearrangement uses TRBV19 and TRBJ2-3, with a possible D match to TRBD1 (5 bases). CDR1 and CDR2 (germline): LNHDA, SQIVND (reference sequence). There are 12 residues in the CDR3. With 8 bases removed from V and 2 bases from J, the gap between germline ends came to 8 bases. The DNA for the CDR3 is TGTGCCAGTCAGGGTAACACAGATACGCAGTATTTT. Amino acid sequence: CASQGNTDTQYF.

V usage is TRBV5-4 and J usage is TRBJ1-2; no definite D call. V shed 4 bases and J shed 7 bases, with 11 bases lying between them. The CDR3 runs 12 residues. Germline assignment: CDR1 SGHNT and CDR2 YYREEE (reference sequence). The CDR3 nucleotides read TGTGCCAGCAGCGACACAATGATTGGCTACACCTTC. This codes for CASSDTMIGYTF.

The V gene is TRBV28, the J gene TRBJ1-5, with D unclear. Trimming removed 6 bases at V and 0 bases at J, with 6 bases between. Germline V lookup: CDR1 MDHEN, CDR2 SYDVKM. The CDR3 extends over 13 amino acids. CDR3 residues: CASSTGSNQPQHF. The CDR3, as DNA: TGTGCCAGCAGCACGGGTAGCAATCAGCCCCAGCATTTT.

The chain combines TRBV12-5 with TRBJ1-5; the match to TRBD1 covers 8 bases. Trimming at V came to 5 bases and at J to 0 bases, leaving 6 bases not matched to a gene. Germline V lookup: CDR1 LGHNT, CDR2 FRNRAP. The CDR3 sequence is 16 residues long. The CDR3 sequence: CASGGDRLYSNQPQHF. CDR3 nucleotide sequence: TGTGCTAGTGGTGGGGACAGGCTTTATAGCAATCAGCCCCAGCATTTT.

This chain joins TRBV5-5 and TRBJ1-5, with a weak D call TRBD1 (5 bases). Per germline, CDR1 SGHKS and CDR2 YYEKEE (reference sequence). This CDR3 has 15 amino acids. The V and J ends lost 0 bases and 4 bases respectively, with 11 bases between them. CDR3 bases: TGTGCCAGCAGCTTGGAACCAGGGATGAATCAGCCCCAGCATTTT. Its protein is CASSLEPGMNQPQHF. Full variable domain (missing parts from reference TRBV5-5 and TRBJ1-5): DAGVTQSPTHLIKTRGQQVTLRCSPISGHKSVSWYQQVLGQGPQFIFQYYEKEERGRGNFPDRFSARQFPNYSSELNVNALLLGDSALYLCASSLEPGMNQPQHFGDGTRLSIL.

This chain joins TRBV5-1 and TRBJ1-2, with D perhaps matching TRBD1 (5 bases). The ends were cut back, 2 bases at V and 6 bases at J, with 14 bases in the middle. Germline V CDR1 and CDR2: SGHRS, YFSETQ. The CDR3 consists of 14 residues. CDR3 sequence reads: CASSFRLTQDGYTF. CDR3 nucleotide sequence: TGCGCCAGCAGCTTTCGGTTGACACAGGATGGCTACACCTTC.

The chain carries TRBV2 and TRBJ2-7; 8 bases match TRBD2. Germline V gene sequence: CDR1 SNHLY, CDR2 FYNNEI. The CDR3 length is 15 residues. Losses at the gene ends were 6 bases for V and 4 bases for J; bases not matched to a gene: 11. CDR3 loop: CASSVQGGGFYEQYF. Here the CDR3 DNA reads TGTGCCAGCAGCGTTCAAGGCGGGGGGTTTTACGAGCAGTACTTC.

The chain uses TRBV7-3 and TRBJ2-3; D perhaps matches TRBD1 (6 bases). In germline, CDR1 is SGHTA, CDR2 FQGTGA. The CDR3 consists of 14 residues. Trimming took 2 bases from V and 5 from J, leaving 11 bases between them. CDR3 nucleotides: TGTGCCAGCAGCTTAGCAGGGGAAGGAGATACGCAGTATTTT. Residues: CASSLAGEGDTQYF.

The CDR3 region is CASSLQHSGTGGSEQYF. DNA for the CDR3: TGTGCCAGCAGCTTACAGCATTCGGGGACAGGGGGTTCCGAGCAGTACTTC. The chain uses TRBV7-9 and TRBJ2-7; 11 bases line up with TRBD1. V dropped 2 bases and J dropped 6; count of bases not matched to a gene: 12. The germline V gene encodes CDR1 SEHNR and CDR2 FQNEAQ (reference sequence). This CDR3 contains 17 residues. The full variable domain, completed using reference TRBV7-9 and TRBJ2-7, is DTGVSQNPRHKITKRGQNVTFRCDPISEHNRLYWYRQTLGQGPEFLTYFQNEAQLEKSRLLSDRFSAERPKGSFSTLEIQRTEQGDSAMYLCASSLQHSGTGGSEQYFGPGTRLTVT.

The CDR3 region is CAWNGEGYGYTF. CDR3 DNA: TGTGCCTGGAACGGGGAGGGTTATGGCTACACCTTC. V is TRBV30 and J is TRBJ1-2; D remains ambiguous. CDR3 length equals 12 residues. Trimming removed 4 bases from V and 5 bases from J, with 11 bases in between. Germline CDR1 reads GTSNPN; CDR2 reads SVGIG (reference sequence).

This chain uses TRBV18 with TRBJ1-4; the match to TRBD1 covers 8 bases. CDR1 KGHSH and CDR2 LQKENI come from the germline V gene. Trimming removed 1 base from V and 7 bases from J; junction bases left unmatched: 5. This CDR3 region has 15 residues. CDR3 in amino acids: CASSPRRDRSEKLFF. CDR3 nucleotide sequence: TGTGCCAGCTCACCACGTCGGGACAGGTCTGAAAAACTGTTTTTT.

This clone was picked up one time. V and J are TRBV12-3 or TRBV12-4 and TRBJ1-4; D uncertain. The germline V and J ends were trimmed by 1 base and 8 bases, with 8 bases remaining between them. The CDR3 runs 13 residues. DNA of the CDR3: TGTGCCAGCAGTTTAGGCCCGAGGGAAAAACTGTTTTTT. Encoded protein: CASSLGPREKLFF.

The chain uses TRBV2 and TRBJ1-2, with unresolved D. The V gene's germline CDR1 is SNHLY and CDR2 FYNNEI. Trimming left V 3 bases short and J 0 bases short, with 14 bases between. CDR3 length equals 16 residues. The CDR3 is CASSDNVAVTNYGYTF. The DNA for the CDR3 is TGTGCCAGCAGTGATAATGTGGCCGTCACTAACTATGGCTACACCTTC.

V gene TRBV9 combines with J gene TRBJ2-1; tentatively, D is TRBD1 (6 bases). The germline V gene encodes CDR1 SGDLS and CDR2 YYNGEE. Trimming cost V 3 bases and J 10 bases, with 14 bases left between them. CDR3 length equals 13 residues. CDR3 DNA sequence: TGTGCCAGCAGCGGACACAGGGACGAGGAGCAGTTCTTC. It specifies CASSGHRDEEQFF.

For the CDR3, the DNA is TGTGCCAGCAGCGTTCCCTCCGGGGAGCTGTTTTTT. Protein sequence: CASSVPSGELFF. This chain links TRBV12-3 or TRBV12-4 with TRBJ2-2; no definite D call. Between the trimmed V and J ends, which lost 6 bases and 6 bases, there was a span of 8 bases. This CDR3 is 12 amino acids long.

J is TRBJ2-5 and V is TRBV6-6; D might be TRBD2 (6 bases). Germline V gene lookup returns CDR1 MNHNY and CDR2 SVGAGI (reference sequence). V was clipped by 7 bases and J by 1 base, with 19 bases between them. The CDR3 is 16 amino acids. The CDR3 coding sequence is TGTGCCAGCACCTTTTGGGGTAGCGGTTCCCAAGAGACCCAGTACTTC. Protein: CASTFWGSGSQETQYF.

This chain joins TRBV28 and TRBJ1-2, with 9 bases lining up with TRBD1. The CDR3 covers 13 residues. V gave up 10 bases and J gave up 8 bases; unmatched junction bases: 11. Germline lookup yields CDR1 MDHEN and CDR2 SYDVKM. The CDR3, as DNA: TGTGCCACCGGGGGGGACAGGGTAGGCGGCTACACCTTC. This codes for CATGGDRVGGYTF.

This clone occurred once. Other DNA variants within this sample encode the same CDR3. The chain has TRBV7-8 and TRBJ1-5; TRBD1 aligns across 8 bases. CDR3 length: 14 residues. V dropped 3 bases and J dropped 4; count of bases not matched to a gene: 2. Germline V CDR1 and CDR2: SGHVS, FQNEAQ. CDR3 nucleotides: TGTGCCAGCAGCTTGCAGGGGGCGAATCAGCCCCAGCATTTT. Protein product: CASSLQGANQPQHF.

This chain links TRBV3-1 (or the pseudogene TRBV3-2) with TRBJ1-1; tentatively, D is TRBD1 (5 bases). This CDR3 contains 15 residues. Trimming pared 4 bases from V and 5 bases from J, leaving 17 bases between. Germline V gene data show CDR1 as LGHDT and CDR2 as YNNKEL (reference sequence). CDR3 sequence reads: CASSPGWGLRTEAFF. The CDR3 DNA reads TGTGCCAGCAGCCCCGGATGGGGACTTAGAACTGAAGCTTTCTTT.

The V gene is TRBV28, the J gene TRBJ2-4; 12 nucleotides align to TRBD2. CDR3 length equals 14 residues. Per germline, CDR1 MDHEN and CDR2 SYDVKM. Trimming took 5 bases from V and 7 from J; bases not matched to a gene: 3. CDR3: CASSRTSGVNIQYF. The CDR3 coding sequence is TGTGCCAGCAGTAGGACTAGCGGGGTCAACATTCAGTACTTC.

The V and J genes are TRBV3-1 (or the pseudogene TRBV3-2) and TRBJ1-4; D is uncertain. The V end lost 0 bases, the J end lost 0 bases, and 14 bases lay between the germline ends. Germline CDR1 is LGHDT and CDR2 is YNNKEL (reference sequence). The CDR3 extends over 18 amino acids. The CDR3 DNA reads as TGTGCCAGCAGCCAAGACTTGTCCGAAGAGACAACTAATGAAAAACTGTTTTTT. Its protein is CASSQDLSEETTNEKLFF.

The chain links TRBV12-3 or TRBV12-4 to TRBJ2-1; perhaps TRBD1 as D (6 bases). The CDR3 is 13 amino acids. Deletions cut 4 bases from V and 5 bases from J, with 9 bases between. Written as DNA, the CDR3 is TGTGCCAGCAGTTCCGGGACAAACAATGAGCAGTTCTTC. Protein sequence: CASSSGTNNEQFF.

J is TRBJ1-4 and V is TRBV18, with a weak D call TRBD1 (6 bases). Germline loops: CDR1 KGHSH, CDR2 LQKENI. Deletions cut 5 bases from V and 8 bases from J, with 18 bases between. The CDR3 is made up of 15 amino acids. CDR3 DNA: TGTGCCAGCTCATACCAGGGGTGGACGGCAGAAAAACTGTTTTTT. It yields the protein CASSYQGWTAEKLFF.

J is TRBJ1-2 and V is TRBV3-1 (or the pseudogene TRBV3-2); maybe TRBD1 (5 bases). The ends were cut back, 3 bases at V and 6 bases at J, with 17 bases in the middle. There are 15 residues in the CDR3. Germline CDR1 is LGHDT and CDR2 is YNNKEL (reference sequence). The CDR3 reads CASSHREGSRNGYTF. In DNA, the CDR3 is TGTGCCAGCAGCCACAGGGAGGGATCGCGAAATGGCTACACCTTC.